This is a list of T cell receptor beta chains from one sample in a study of beta chain features in type 1 diabetes. The protocol was immunoSEQ multiplex PCR, while the TCRdb copy is restricted to in-frame clones and leaves out a portion. The table has more than 200,000 clones, 16% seen once; the top ten hold 0.085%. The sequenced material came from naive CD4+ T cells from blood. The receptors derive from a man aged 25 to 40 with type 1 diabetes. Each CDR3 is given with its conserved first and last residue. Each record gives: V gene, CDR3 length, CDR3 protein.

V: TRBV21-1; length: 13; CDR3: CATKREGPYEQFF
V: TRBV25-1; length: 13; CDR3: CASLMAGGNEQYF
V: TRBV30; length: 12; CDR3: CAWSVTGNTIYF
V: TRBV30; length: 15; CDR3: CAWSPLDRTNYGYTF
V: TRBV30; length: 15; CDR3: CAWRTGGLSYNEQFF
V: TRBV11-2; length: 13; CDR3: CASSLDRADEAFF
V: TRBV7-2; length: 11; CDR3: CASSRGAGYTF
V: TRBV29-1; length: 16; CDR3: CSVDGGRASSYNEQFF
V: TRBV28; length: 13; CDR3: CASITGGDYGYTF
V: TRBV15; length: 12; CDR3: CATSRLTDTQYF
V: TRBV29-1; length: 14; CDR3: CSAGQGVTNTEAFF
V: TRBV5-4; length: 14; CDR3: CASSSSGSSDTQYF
V: TRBV29-1; length: 14; CDR3: CSVRAQGLNTEAFF
V: TRBV30; length: 12; CDR3: CAWKGGPYEQYF
V: TRBV4-1; length: 18; CDR3: CASRHALSRQGARETQYF
V: TRBV29-1; length: 12; CDR3: CSVGGQQETQYF